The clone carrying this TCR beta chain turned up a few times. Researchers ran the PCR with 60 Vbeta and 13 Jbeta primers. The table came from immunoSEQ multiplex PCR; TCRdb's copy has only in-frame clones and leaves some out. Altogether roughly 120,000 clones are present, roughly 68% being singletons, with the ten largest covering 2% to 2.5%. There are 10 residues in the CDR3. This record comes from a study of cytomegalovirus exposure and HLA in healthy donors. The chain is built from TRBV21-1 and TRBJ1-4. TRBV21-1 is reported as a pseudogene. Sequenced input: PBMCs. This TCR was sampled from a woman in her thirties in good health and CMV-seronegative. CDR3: CASTREKLFF. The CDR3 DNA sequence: TGTGCCAGCACCCGGGAAAAACTGTTTTTT.